A single sample gave rise to the 24 T cell receptor beta chains below, sequenced in a study of cytomegalovirus exposure and HLA in healthy donors. The PCR made use of 60 Vbeta and 13 Jbeta primers. TCRdb keeps only in-frame clones here, not all; method: immunoSEQ multiplex PCR. This table holds about 150,000 clones, roughly 70% found once. Material for sequencing was PBMCs. The receptors were sampled from a human donor in good health.

J is TRBJ2-1 and V is TRBV4-1; TRBD2 agrees at 12 bases. V gave up 0 bases and J gave up 8 bases; unmatched junction bases: 8. The CDR3 consists of 17 residues. Germline loops: CDR1 MGHRA, CDR2 YSYEKL. The DNA for the CDR3 is TGCGCCAGCAGCCAAGACCGACTAGCGGGAGTGGTGGATGAGCAGTTCTTC. It yields the protein CASSQDRLAGVVDEQFF.

The genes are TRBV19 and TRBJ2-1; D possibly corresponds to TRBD1 (5 bases). Deletions cut 6 bases from V and 8 bases from J, with 20 bases between. Germline CDR1 is LNHDA and CDR2 is SQIVND (reference sequence). This CDR3 contains 15 residues. CDR3 DNA sequence: TGTGCCAGTAGCCCCCCCCGTGGGGCCGAGGATGAGCAGTTCTTC. It codes for CASSPPRGAEDEQFF.

CDR3: CSVYKETQYF. The CDR3 coding sequence is TGCAGTGTCTATAAAGAGACCCAGTACTTC. The chain has TRBV20-1 and TRBJ2-5; D gene unclear. This CDR3 spans 10 amino acids. Trimming removed 7 bases from V and 3 bases from J, with 6 bases in between. CDR1 is DFQATT and CDR2 is SNEGSKA in the germline V gene (reference sequence).

The sample holds a few counts of this clone. The chain combines TRBV6-6 with TRBJ1-3; D not certain. Trimming left V 4 bases short and J 3 bases short, with 10 bases between. CDR1 and CDR2 (germline): MNHNY, SVGAGI (reference sequence). The CDR3 length is 14 residues. The CDR3: CASSSARLGNTIYF. The CDR3 DNA is TGTGCCAGCAGTTCCGCGAGACTTGGAAACACCATATATTTT.

CDR3: CASSPPGLAGGNTGELFF. The CDR3, as DNA: TGTGCCAGCTCACCTCCGGGACTAGCGGGAGGTAACACCGGGGAGCTGTTTTTT. The chain combines TRBV18 with TRBJ2-2; TRBD2 matches at 15 bases. This CDR3 region has 18 residues. Germline trimming cut 3 bases from V and 2 bases from J; bases unmatched to any gene: 4. Germline CDR1 reads KGHSH; CDR2 reads LQKENI.

This clone showed up just a few times. CDR3 sequence: CASSVLAGPYLSSYEQYF. The CDR3 DNA reads TGTGCCAGCAGCGTACTAGCGGGACCCTACCTAAGCTCCTACGAGCAGTACTTC. The chain joins TRBV9 to TRBJ2-7, with 9 nucleotides matching TRBD2. Germline V gene data show CDR1 as SGDLS and CDR2 as YYNGEE. V was pared by 1 base and J by 0 bases, with 11 bases of the junction left unmatched. This CDR3 spans 18 amino acids.

The chain employs TRBV27 and TRBJ2-3; 11 bases are a match to TRBD2. Germline trimming cut 3 bases from V and 4 bases from J; bases unmatched to any gene: 3. From germline, CDR1 is MNHEY and CDR2 SMNVEV (reference sequence). CDR3 length: 15 residues. CDR3 region: CASSFSLAGADTQYF. CDR3 sequence (DNA): TGTGCCAGCAGTTTCTCACTAGCGGGAGCAGATACGCAGTATTTT.

This chain uses TRBV11-2 with TRBJ1-1; 7 nucleotides match TRBD1. This CDR3 is 15 amino acids long. From germline, CDR1 is SGHAT and CDR2 FQNNGV. Trimming removed 6 bases from V and 5 bases from J; junction bases left unmatched: 12. CDR3 DNA: TGTGCCAGCAGTCCCCCGAGGGGGCGTCGGACTGAAGCTTTCTTT. It codes for CASSPPRGRRTEAFF.

This clone showed up just a few times. V gene TRBV18 combines with J gene TRBJ2-1; 7 bases align to TRBD2. The trim removed 2 bases at V and 5 bases at J, leaving 3 bases unmatched. CDR1 is KGHSH and CDR2 is LQKENI in the germline V gene. The CDR3 contains 14 residues. The chain's CDR3 is CASSPGGGNNEQFF. The DNA of the CDR3 is TGTGCCAGCTCACCAGGGGGAGGGAACAATGAGCAGTTCTTC. Looking up the rest from reference TRBV18 and TRBJ2-1 gives the full variable domain: NAGVMQNPRHLVRRRGQEARLRCSPMKGHSHVYWYRQLPEEGLKFMVYLQKENIIDESGMPKERFSAEFPKEGPSILRIQQVVRGDSAAYFCASSPGGGNNEQFFGPGTRLTVL.

This clone was detected a few times. This chain joins TRBV7-9 and TRBJ2-7; 11 bases are shared with TRBD1. The V gene end was trimmed by 5 bases and the J gene end by 4 bases; junction bases not matched to a gene: 7. Germline CDR1 and CDR2: SEHNR and FQNEAQ (reference sequence). The CDR3 sequence is 15 residues long. CDR3 coding DNA: TGTGCCAGCAGCAACCTCGGACAGGGGGCTTACGAGCAGTACTTC. It specifies CASSNLGQGAYEQYF.

This sequence joins TRBV29-1 and TRBJ2-3; 8 bases match TRBD1. The CDR3 covers 13 residues. Germline loops: CDR1 SQVTM, CDR2 ANQGSEA. Trimming at V came to 5 bases and at J to 3 bases, leaving 4 bases not matched to a gene. This CDR3 reads CSVLDRATDTQYF. The CDR3 DNA reads TGCAGCGTTCTGGACAGGGCGACAGATACGCAGTATTTT.

The chain has TRBV6-6 and TRBJ1-1; D is unresolved. Looked up from germline, CDR1 is MNHNY and CDR2 is SVGAGI (reference sequence). V dropped 1 base and J dropped 1 base, with 10 bases sitting between them. The CDR3 sequence is 15 residues long. In nucleotides, the CDR3 is TGTGCCAGCAGTTACTACCGAGGGCAGAACACTGAAGCTTTCTTT. As protein: CASSYYRGQNTEAFF.

In nucleotides, the CDR3 is TGTGCCAGCAGTGACGGGACTAGCGGGACCTACAATGAGCAGTTCTTC. Its protein product is CASSDGTSGTYNEQFF. The V call is TRBV6-4, the J call TRBJ2-1; the match to TRBD2 covers 13 bases. The V gene's germline CDR1 is MRHNA and CDR2 SNTAGT. This CDR3 region has 16 residues. The V segment lost 2 bases and the J segment 2 bases; nucleotides outside the gene matches: 0.

This rearrangement joins TRBV5-1 to TRBJ2-3; the match to TRBD2 covers 8 bases. CDR3 size: 17 residues. The ends lost 1 base at V and 8 bases at J; junction bases unmatched: 15. Germline values: CDR1 SGHRS, CDR2 YFSETQ. The CDR3 here is CASSLRQKVAAGGTQYF. CDR3 bases: TGCGCCAGCAGCTTGAGGCAGAAAGTGGCCGCGGGGGGTACGCAGTATTTT. The full variable domain, rest sourced from reference TRBV5-1 and TRBJ2-3, is KAGVTQTPRYLIKTRGQQVTLSCSPISGHRSVSWYQQTPGQGLQFLFEYFSETQRNKGNFPGRFSGRQFSNSRSEMNVSTLELGDSALYLCASSLRQKVAAGGTQYFGPGTRLTVL.

This clone was seen a single time. Within the sample, other DNA sequences also encode this same CDR3. In nucleotides, the CDR3 is TGCGCCAGCAGCTTGGCCGGGACAGGGGCCTACGAGCAGTACTTC. This sequence encodes CASSLAGTGAYEQYF. The rearrangement joins TRBV5-1 to TRBJ2-7; 10 nucleotides match TRBD1. The CDR3 totals 15 residues. The germline gives CDR1 SGHRS, CDR2 YFSETQ. V was clipped by 0 bases and J by 2 bases; unmatched bases: 2. Full variable domain (outside the CDR3, taken from reference TRBV5-1 and TRBJ2-7): KAGVTQTPRYLIKTRGQQVTLSCSPISGHRSVSWYQQTPGQGLQFLFEYFSETQRNKGNFPGRFSGRQFSNSRSEMNVSTLELGDSALYLCASSLAGTGAYEQYFGPGTRLTVT.

This clone occurred a few times. The chain links TRBV18 to TRBJ2-3; 13 bases align to TRBD2. J gave up 4 bases and V 6 bases, and 4 bases lay outside the gene matches. The length of the CDR3 is 15 residues. The germline CDR1 and CDR2 sequences are KGHSH and LQKENI. CDR3 DNA: TGTGCCAGCTCCCAGGGACTAGCGGGATCAGATACGCAGTATTTT. Amino acid sequence: CASSQGLAGSDTQYF.

There are a few counts of this clone. This sequence joins TRBV7-8 and TRBJ2-5; 7 bases line up with TRBD2. Trimming took 0 bases from V and 8 from J; bases not matched to a gene: 6. Germline CDR1 reads SGHVS; CDR2 reads FQNEAQ. CDR3 size: 14 residues. CDR3 coding DNA: TGTGCCAGCAGCTTAGCGTCTAGCGGACCAACCCAGTACTTC. Translating it yields CASSLASSGPTQYF.

V gene TRBV6-1 combines with J gene TRBJ1-1, with 10 bases aligning to TRBD1. There are 16 residues in the CDR3. Per the germline V gene, CDR1 is MNHNS and CDR2 is SASEGT. V dropped 3 bases and J dropped 7; count of bases not matched to a gene: 11. The CDR3 loop is CASSEMGQGRFREAFF. For the CDR3, the DNA is TGTGCCAGCAGTGAGATGGGACAGGGGAGGTTCCGTGAAGCTTTCTTT.

A word on this clone: The sample carries other DNA sequences with the same CDR3. The chain is built from TRBV2 and TRBJ2-3; 9 bases map to TRBD2. There are 13 residues in the CDR3. Germline CDR1 reads SNHLY; CDR2 reads FYNNEI. V lost 2 bases and J lost 15; bases outside the gene matches: 9. The CDR3 sequence is CASSESGLAGVYF. DNA of the CDR3: TGTGCCAGCAGTGAATCCGGATTAGCGGGAGTTTATTTT. The full variable domain, with the rest looked up from reference TRBV2 and TRBJ2-3, is EPEVTQTPSHQVTQMGQEVILRCVPISNHLYFYWYRQILGQKVEFLVSFYNNEISEKSEIFDDQFSVERPDGSNFTLKIRSTKLEDSAMYFCASSESGLAGVYFGPGTRLTVL.

This sequence joins TRBV27 and TRBJ1-2, with D perhaps matching TRBD1 (6 bases). The CDR3 has 13 amino acids. Per germline, CDR1 MNHEY and CDR2 SMNVEV (reference sequence). The ends were cut back, 7 bases at V and 4 bases at J, with 13 bases in the middle. The CDR3 DNA reads as TGTGCCAGCAAACCGGGACACCTCTATGGCTACACCTTC. Protein: CASKPGHLYGYTF.

The chain recombines TRBV5-6 with TRBJ1-4; D might be TRBD1 (5 bases). Trimming pared 2 bases from V and 8 bases from J, leaving 16 bases between. This CDR3 comprises 15 residues. Germline V gene data show CDR1 as SGHDT and CDR2 as YYEEEE. CDR3 sequence: CASSFYQQAGEKLFF. The CDR3 DNA follows: TGTGCCAGCAGCTTTTATCAACAGGCGGGGGAAAAACTGTTTTTT. Full variable domain (rest looked up from reference TRBV5-6 and TRBJ1-4): DAGVTQSPTHLIKTRGQQVTLRCSPKSGHDTVSWYQQALGQGPQFIFQYYEEEERQRGNFPDRFSGHQFPNYSSELNVNALLLGDSALYLCASSFYQQAGEKLFFGSGTQLSVL.

This clone has more than one count but fewer than ten. The V gene is TRBV28, the J gene TRBJ1-1, with 7 bases aligning to TRBD1. V trimming: 3 bases; J trimming: 0 bases; junction bases outside the gene matches: 10. Germline V CDR1 and CDR2: MDHEN, SYDVKM. The CDR3 runs 17 residues. CDR3 protein: CASSFLSWGTVNTEAFF. CDR3 in DNA: TGTGCCAGCAGTTTTTTGTCTTGGGGGACAGTGAACACTGAAGCTTTCTTT. The full variable domain, in which reference TRBV28 and TRBJ1-1 provide the parts outside the CDR3, is DVKVTQSSRYLVKRTGEKVFLECVQDMDHENMFWYRQDPGLGLRLIYFSYDVKMKEKGDIPEGYSVSREKKERFSLILESASTNQTSMYLCASSFLSWGTVNTEAFFGQGTRLTVV.

This chain connects TRBV11-1 to TRBJ2-7, with 7 bases that match TRBD1. Trimming cost V 5 bases and J 5 bases; bases outside gene matches: 9. The CDR3 is 14 residues long. Germline V gene data show CDR1 as SGHAT and CDR2 as FQDESV (reference sequence). The CDR3 DNA reads as TGTGCCAGCAGCATTATTGACAGGGACCACGAGCAGTACTTC. It encodes CASSIIDRDHEQYF.

This clone was counted only a few times. The rearrangement uses TRBV25-1 and TRBJ2-7; 9 positions agree with TRBD1. The CDR3 covers 16 residues. Germline V gene sequence: CDR1 MGHDK, CDR2 SYGVNS. After removal of 6 bases from V and 3 bases from J, the junction contained 12 bases not matched to a gene. CDR3 in DNA: TGTGCCAGCAGCACGACCCCCGGGACAGGGAACTACGAGCAGTACTTC. Amino acids: CASSTTPGTGNYEQYF.